This T cell receptor beta chain was observed in a study of blood T cell repertoires in COVID-19. As handled by the study authors: Nucleated cell number was recorded as an estimate derived from reference gene primer amplification. TCRdb keeps only in-frame clones here, not all; method: immunoSEQ multiplex PCR. That table is the source of V, J and clone size, and D and trimming were worked out from the DNA. The data contain 200,000 to 300,000 clones, 84% of them seen just once; the ten biggest clones take up around 2.4%. Notes on this clone: The sample carries other DNA sequences with the same CDR3.

CDR1 SGHKS and CDR2 YYEKEE come from the germline V gene (reference sequence). This CDR3 is 14 amino acids long. Germline trimming cut 1 base from V and 1 base from J; bases unmatched to any gene: 1. Sequencing was carried out using peripheral blood. V and J are TRBV5-5 and TRBJ2-5; 7 bases fit TRBD1. This clonotype was sampled from a man aged 40-49 years who had recovered from COVID-19. CDR3: CASSLRTGQETQYF. The CDR3 DNA sequence: TGTGCCAGCAGCTTGAGGACAGGCCAAGAGACCCAGTACTTC.